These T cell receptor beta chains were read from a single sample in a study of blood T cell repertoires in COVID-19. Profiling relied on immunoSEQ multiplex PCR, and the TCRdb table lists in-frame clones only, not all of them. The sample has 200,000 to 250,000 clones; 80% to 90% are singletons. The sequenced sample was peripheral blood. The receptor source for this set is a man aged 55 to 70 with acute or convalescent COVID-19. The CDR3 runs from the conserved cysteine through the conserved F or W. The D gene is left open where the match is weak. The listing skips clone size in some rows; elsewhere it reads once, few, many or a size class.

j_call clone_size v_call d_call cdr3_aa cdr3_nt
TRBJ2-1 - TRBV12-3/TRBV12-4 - CASSPSSLNEQFF TGTGCCAGCAGTCCGTCCAGTCTTAATGAGCAGTTCTTC
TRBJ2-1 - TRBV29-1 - CSASGSGSYNEQFF TGCAGCGCCTCGGGGTCGGGGTCCTACAATGAGCAGTTCTTC
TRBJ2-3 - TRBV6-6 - CASSPPRTSTDTQYF TGTGCCAGCAGCCCCCCGAGAACTAGCACAGATACGCAGTATTTT
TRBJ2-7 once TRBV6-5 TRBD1 CASSYSPQGATLEQYF TGTGCCAGCAGTTACTCTCCGCAGGGGGCCACCTTGGAGCAGTACTTC
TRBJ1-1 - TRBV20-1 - CSARDDTEAFF TGCAGTGCTAGAGACGACACTGAAGCTTTCTTT
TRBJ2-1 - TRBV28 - CASSLRGAGRSYNEQFF TGTGCCAGCAGTCTCCGGGGGGCGGGAAGGTCCTACAATGAGCAGTTCTTC
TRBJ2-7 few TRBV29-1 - CSAEGVNEQYF TGCAGCGCTGAGGGAGTGAACGAGCAGTACTTC
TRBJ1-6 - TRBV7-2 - CASSLDSYNSPLHF TGTGCCAGCAGCTTGGACAGTTATAATTCACCCCTCCACTTT
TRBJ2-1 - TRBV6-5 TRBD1 CASSYWDSRTPEQFF TGTGCCAGCAGTTACTGGGACAGCCGGACCCCTGAGCAGTTCTTC
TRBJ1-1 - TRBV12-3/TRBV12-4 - CASKGMRVGEAFF TGTGCCAGCAAAGGTATGAGGGTGGGTGAAGCTTTCTTT
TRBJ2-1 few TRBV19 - CASSIAGEGNEQFF TGTGCCAGTAGTATAGCGGGAGAGGGGAATGAGCAGTTCTTC
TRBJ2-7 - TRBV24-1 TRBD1 CATGQGDEQYF TGTGCCACTGGACAGGGGGACGAGCAGTACTTC
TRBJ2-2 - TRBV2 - CASKEAVNTGELFF TGTGCCAGCAAGGAGGCAGTCAACACCGGGGAGCTGTTTTTT
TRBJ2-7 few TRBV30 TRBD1 CAWSPGTGSYEQYF TGTGCCTGGTCACCCGGGACAGGCTCCTACGAGCAGTACTTC
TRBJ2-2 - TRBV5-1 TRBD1 CASSFGTGGIGELFF TGCGCCAGCAGCTTCGGGACAGGGGGTATCGGGGAGCTGTTTTTT
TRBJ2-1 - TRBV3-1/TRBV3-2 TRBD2 CASSPRRTSGRREQFF TGTGCCAGCAGCCCCCGTCGGACTAGCGGGAGGCGGGAGCAGTTCTTC
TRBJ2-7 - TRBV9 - CASSVAPSPSATYEQYF TGTGCCAGCAGCGTAGCCCCGTCTCCTAGCGCAACCTACGAGCAGTACTTC
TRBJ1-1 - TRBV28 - CASSGLVYEAFF TGTGCCAGCAGCGGTTTAGTTTATGAAGCTTTCTTT
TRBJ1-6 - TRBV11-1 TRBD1 CASSARQGSESPLHF TGTGCCAGCAGCGCCCGACAGGGATCTGAATCACCCCTCCACTTT
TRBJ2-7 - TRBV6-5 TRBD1 CASSYSTGGGSEQYF TGTGCCAGCAGTTACTCGACAGGGGGAGGAAGTGAGCAGTACTTC
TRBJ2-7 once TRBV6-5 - CASSRDSRSAYEQYF TGTGCCAGCAGTCGGGACTCCCGGAGTGCCTACGAGCAGTACTTC
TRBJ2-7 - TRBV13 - CASSRRLELKSYF TGTGCCAGCAGCCGCAGACTAGAGCTCAAGTCGTACTTC
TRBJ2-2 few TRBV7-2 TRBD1 CASSLRLGQPAGELFF TGTGCCAGCAGCTTACGACTGGGACAGCCGGCCGGGGAGCTGTTTTTT
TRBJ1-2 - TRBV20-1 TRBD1 CSASAPGQGAGYGYTF TGCAGTGCTAGTGCACCGGGACAGGGGGCGGGCTATGGCTACACCTTC
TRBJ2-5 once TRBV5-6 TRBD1 CASSFETGGAWETQYF TGTGCCAGCAGCTTTGAGACAGGGGGCGCGTGGGAGACCCAGTACTTC
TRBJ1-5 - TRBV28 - CASSRPGGWGQPQHF TGTGCCAGCAGTCGGCCGGGGGGCTGGGGTCAGCCCCAGCATTTT
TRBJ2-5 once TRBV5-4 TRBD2 CASSWSSGQETQYF TGTGCCAGCAGCTGGTCTAGCGGCCAAGAGACCCAGTACTTC
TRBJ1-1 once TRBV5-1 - CASSFGGTSNTEAFF TGCGCCAGCAGCTTCGGGGGGACTTCGAACACTGAAGCTTTCTTT
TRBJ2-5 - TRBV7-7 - CASSLNIPETQYF TGTGCTAGCAGCTTAAACATCCCAGAGACCCAGTACTTC
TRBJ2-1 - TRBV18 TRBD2 CASSPPTGGRFHEQFF TGTGCCAGCTCACCACCGACTGGCGGGAGGTTCCATGAGCAGTTCTTC
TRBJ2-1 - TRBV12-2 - CASRELGRVSGEYNEQFF TGTGCAAGTCGCGAATTGGGAAGGGTAAGCGGGGAATACAATGAGCAGTTCTTC
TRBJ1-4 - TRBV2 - CASGQPPVEKLFF TGTGCCAGCGGTCAACCCCCGGTGGAAAAACTGTTTTTT
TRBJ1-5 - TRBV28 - CASSLPRTRSNQPQHF TGTGCCAGCAGTTTACCTAGGACTAGGAGCAATCAGCCCCAGCATTTT
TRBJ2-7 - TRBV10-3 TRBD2 CAISGGPRGGEQYF TGTGCCATCAGTGGTGGGCCCCGGGGGGGCGAGCAGTACTTC
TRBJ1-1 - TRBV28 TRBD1 CASSPATGLNTEAFF TGTGCCAGCAGCCCAGCGACAGGGTTGAACACTGAAGCTTTCTTT